The 30 T cell receptor beta chains below all came from one sample that was sequenced in a study of early T cells in non-severe SARS-CoV-2 infection. TCRdb recomputed calls from the 5' RACE reads with MiXCR, one row per CDR3 protein. Among approximately 56,000 distinct CDR3 sequences listed, approximately 10% were seen once. The sample taken for sequencing was whole blood. The receptors were gathered from an adult who was a healthcare worker with PCR-confirmed SARS-CoV-2 infection or an uninfected control (not recorded which).

This sequence joins TRBV15 and TRBJ1-6; D might be TRBD1 (5 bases). The CDR3 extends over 15 amino acids. Germline assignment: CDR1 LNHNV and CDR2 YYDKDF (reference sequence). Trimming removed 1 base from V and 11 bases from J, with 15 bases in between. The CDR3 DNA reads TGTGCCACCAGCAGAGCGTTAAATGGGGGGACACCCCTCCACTTT. Protein sequence: CATSRALNGGTPLHF.

The rearrangement joins TRBV27 to TRBJ2-7; D gene unclear. The germline V gene has CDR1 MNHEY and CDR2 SMNVEV (reference sequence). The CDR3 contains 13 residues. V was clipped by 4 bases and J by 5 bases, with 12 bases between them. The CDR3 DNA reads TGTGCCAGCAGTTGGGTGGTGGGAAACGAGCAGTACTTC. This encodes CASSWVVGNEQYF.

The chain has TRBV20-1 and TRBJ1-6; no clear D. Germline CDR1 reads DFQATT; CDR2 reads SNEGSKA (reference sequence). The CDR3 loop spans 15 amino acids. V lost 6 bases to trimming and J lost 9 bases, with 21 bases between them. Here the CDR3 DNA reads TGCAGTGCCGCAGTCGGCAGTTTGTCTGGTTCACCCCTCCACTTT. Its protein is CSAAVGSLSGSPLHF.

In this sample, this clonotype turned up many times. V is TRBV11-2 and J is TRBJ2-7; 8 nucleotides agree with TRBD1. The germline V gene encodes CDR1 SGHAT and CDR2 FQNNGV. CDR3 length equals 13 residues. V gave up 8 bases and J gave up 2 bases; unmatched junction bases: 5. CDR3 bases: TGTGCCAGCGCCGACAGGGGAACCTACGAGCAGTACTTC. It yields the protein CASADRGTYEQYF.

Many counts were recorded for this clonotype. The rearrangement joins TRBV6-5 to TRBJ1-5; no clear D gene. The CDR3 is made up of 15 amino acids. Germline loops: CDR1 MNHEY, CDR2 SVGAGI. Trimming removed 5 bases at V and 2 bases at J, with 13 bases between. The DNA for the CDR3 is TGTGCCAGCAGTCCAACATTCGGGGGCAATCAGCCCCAGCATTTT. It yields the protein CASSPTFGGNQPQHF.

The chain combines TRBV6-2 or TRBV6-3 with TRBJ1-6; 7 bases map to TRBD1. The CDR3 is 14 amino acids. Germline CDR1 MNHEY, CDR2 SVGEGT. The J segment lost 8 bases and the V segment lost 2 bases, leaving 3 bases of the junction unmatched. The CDR3 is CASSYRQGDSPLHF. The CDR3 DNA reads as TGTGCCAGCAGTTACCGGCAGGGGGATTCACCCCTCCACTTT.

The rearrangement links TRBV11-2 to TRBJ2-1, with 11 bases fitting TRBD1. V lost 5 bases and J lost 8; bases outside the gene matches: 8. The germline gives CDR1 SGHAT, CDR2 FQNNGV. CDR3 length: 15 residues. Here the CDR3 DNA reads TGTGCCAGCAGCGAGGACAGGGGGCTTGTGGATGAGCAGTTCTTC. This codes for CASSEDRGLVDEQFF.

J is TRBJ2-7 and V is TRBV6-6, with D maybe TRBD2 (5 bases). Germline lookup yields CDR1 MNHNY and CDR2 SVGAGI (reference sequence). V dropped 2 bases and J dropped 4 bases, with 15 bases sitting between them. CDR3 length: 15 amino acids. The CDR3 loop reads CASSYPPTGIYEQYF. Here the CDR3 DNA reads TGTGCCAGCAGTTACCCCCCGACGGGAATTTACGAGCAGTACTTC.

This clonotype occurred a few times. The chain has TRBV12-3 or TRBV12-4 and TRBJ2-3; no clear D gene. V was clipped by 6 bases and J by 1 base, with 11 bases between them. This CDR3 region has 14 residues. The CDR3 protein is CASSRSGRTDTQYF. CDR3 bases: TGTGCCAGCAGCCGTTCTGGCCGCACAGATACGCAGTATTTT.

Concerning this clonotype itself: A much larger clone differs by one base, so this may be a read error. The chain links TRBV19 to TRBJ2-7, with 8 bases aligning to TRBD2. This CDR3 comprises 15 residues. J lost 6 bases, V lost 2 bases, and 9 bases had no gene match. Germline V CDR1 and CDR2: LNHDA, SQIVND (reference sequence). This chain's CDR3 is CASSIQAGVPCEQYF. For the CDR3, the DNA is TGTGCCAGTAGTATACAAGCGGGAGTCCCCTGCGAGCAGTACTTC.

This clonotype was recorded at least ten times. The chain carries TRBV11-2 and TRBJ2-5, with D possibly TRBD2 on 5 matching bases. The CDR3 length is 15 residues. Trimming took off 7 bases at V and 2 bases at J, with 17 bases between the two ends. CDR1 SGHAT and CDR2 FQNNGV come from the germline V gene. CDR3 residues: CASTPMGRAQETQYF. In DNA, the CDR3 is TGTGCCAGCACCCCTATGGGGAGAGCGCAAGAGACCCAGTACTTC.

A few counts support this clonotype. The rearrangement links TRBV2 to TRBJ2-1; 7 bases are a match to TRBD2. From germline, CDR1 is SNHLY and CDR2 FYNNEI. This CDR3 comprises 14 residues. J gave up 14 bases and V 4 bases, and 14 bases lay outside the gene matches. This CDR3 is CASSASQTSPREFF. CDR3 sequence (DNA): TGTGCCAGCAGTGCTAGCCAGACTAGCCCGAGGGAGTTCTTC.

The table lists this clonotype with many counts. This chain joins TRBV20-1 and TRBJ2-3, with D maybe TRBD2 (6 bases). The CDR3 runs to 15 residues. V lost 3 bases to trimming and J lost 0 bases, with 13 bases between them. Germline V gene data show CDR1 as DFQATT and CDR2 as SNEGSKA (reference sequence). The CDR3 spells CSASSGVTSTDTQYF. CDR3 in DNA: TGCAGTGCTAGTTCGGGGGTTACTAGCACAGATACGCAGTATTTT.

This clonotype showed up just a few times. The chain has TRBV20-1 and TRBJ1-6, with D tentatively TRBD1 (5 bases). The CDR3 length is 13 residues. V was cut by 6 bases and J by 5 bases, with 11 bases left in between. The germline V gene has CDR1 DFQATT and CDR2 SNEGSKA (reference sequence). The CDR3 DNA reads as TGCAGTGCGAGTGGGACCAATAATTCACCCCTCCACTTT. It specifies CSASGTNNSPLHF.

The chain couples TRBV25-1 to TRBJ1-5; D is unresolved. Germline-derived CDR1 and CDR2 are MGHDK and SYGVNS. V was trimmed by 4 bases and J by 4 bases, leaving 14 bases between them. The CDR3 runs to 15 residues. In DNA form, the CDR3 reads TGTGCCAGCAGTGGAGTCCTAGGAACGAATCAGCCCCAGCATTTT. Translating gives CASSGVLGTNQPQHF.

In this sample, this clonotype turned up many times. This sequence joins TRBV7-2 and TRBJ2-1; D is perhaps TRBD2 (6 bases). Germline lookup yields CDR1 SGHTA and CDR2 FQGNSA. With 5 bases removed from V and 6 bases from J, the gap between germline ends came to 17 bases. The CDR3 extends over 15 amino acids. The CDR3 spells CASSAGGRQINEQFF. CDR3 nucleotides: TGTGCCAGCAGCGCCGGGGGACGGCAGATCAATGAGCAGTTCTTC.

This clonotype was found a few times. The V and J genes are TRBV14 and TRBJ2-1, with D possibly matching TRBD2 (6 bases). Germline V CDR1 and CDR2: SGHDN, FVKESK. The CDR3 spans 17 residues. V was pared by 1 base and J by 8 bases, with 21 bases between. The CDR3 region has the DNA TGTGCCAGCAGCCAAGGCTACGGGAGCGGAGGAGTCGATGAGCAGTTCTTC. This sequence encodes CASSQGYGSGGVDEQFF.

This clonotype came up many times. The chain uses TRBV4-1 and TRBJ2-6; 8 bases fit TRBD1. Trimming cost V 4 bases and J 0 bases; bases outside gene matches: 5. CDR1 is MGHRA, CDR2 YSYEKL, per germline. There are 17 residues in the CDR3. Here the CDR3 DNA reads TGCGCCAGCAGCCCTTACGGGACAGGCTCTGGGGCCAACGTCCTGACTTTC. It translates to CASSPYGTGSGANVLTF.

The rearrangement uses TRBV28 and TRBJ2-7, with TRBD2 identical over 7 bases. Germline CDR1 is MDHEN and CDR2 is SYDVKM. The V and J ends lost 7 bases and 3 bases, in that order; junction bases with no gene match: 6. The length of the CDR3 is 13 residues. Written as DNA, the CDR3 is TGTGCCAGCATTGCGCGGGGGAACTACGAGCAGTACTTC. Its translation: CASIARGNYEQYF.

The chain has TRBV28 and TRBJ1-5; D perhaps matches TRBD1 (5 bases). The CDR3 consists of 14 residues. Trimming took off 7 bases at V and 2 bases at J, with 12 bases between the two ends. Germline V CDR1 and CDR2: MDHEN, SYDVKM. The CDR3 here is CASTLGGGNQPQHF. The CDR3 bases are TGTGCCAGCACCCTTGGGGGAGGCAATCAGCCCCAGCATTTT.

This clonotype came up many times. The rearrangement joins TRBV7-9 to TRBJ2-7, with TRBD1 matching 7 bases. Germline CDR1 reads SEHNR; CDR2 reads FQNEAQ (reference sequence). CDR3 size: 16 residues. J was trimmed by 2 bases and V by 0 bases; bases with no gene match: 7. This CDR3 is CASSLAQGGSAYEQYF. CDR3 DNA: TGTGCCAGCAGCTTAGCCCAAGGGGGCTCGGCCTACGAGCAGTACTTC.

The sample holds many counts of this clonotype. The chain couples TRBV14 to TRBJ1-3; D remains unclear. V lost 0 bases to trimming and J lost 4 bases, with 4 bases between them. The CDR3 runs to 13 residues. Looked up from germline, CDR1 is SGHDN and CDR2 is FVKESK. This chain's CDR3 is CASSQERGNTIYF. CDR3 DNA: TGTGCCAGCAGCCAAGAGAGGGGAAACACCATATATTTT. The full variable domain, in which reference TRBV14 and TRBJ1-3 provide the parts outside the CDR3, is EAGVTQFPSHSVIEKGQTVTLRCDPISGHDNLYWYRRVMGKEIKFLLHFVKESKQDESGMPNNRFLAERTGGTYSTLKVQPAELEDSGVYFCASSQERGNTIYFGEGSWLTVV.

This clonotype appeared many times. The V call is TRBV11-3, the J call TRBJ2-1; 10 nucleotides agree with TRBD2. The trim removed 3 bases at V and 6 bases at J, leaving 5 bases unmatched. The CDR3 runs 15 residues. Germline lookup yields CDR1 SGHNT and CDR2 YENEEA. The CDR3 bases are TGTGCCAGCAGCTTTTCCGGGACTAGCGTCAATGAGCAGTTCTTC. This encodes CASSFSGTSVNEQFF.

This clonotype appeared many times. The rearrangement joins TRBV2 to TRBJ1-1; possible D gene TRBD1, 6 bases. The CDR3 loop spans 16 amino acids. CDR1 SNHLY and CDR2 FYNNEI come from the germline V gene. V was clipped by 6 bases and J by 3 bases, with 20 bases between them. The CDR3 loop is CASRRGGGRRDTEAFF. CDR3 DNA: TGTGCCAGCAGGCGTGGGGGGGGCAGAAGGGACACTGAAGCTTTCTTT.

Many counts were recorded for this clonotype. The chain joins TRBV7-2 to TRBJ1-1; no reliable D call. V was cut by 4 bases and J by 0 bases, with 12 bases left in between. The CDR3 sequence is 15 residues long. Germline CDR1 SGHTA, CDR2 FQGNSA. The CDR3 protein is CASSSADGVNTEAFF. Here the CDR3 DNA reads TGTGCCAGCAGCTCCGCGGACGGAGTGAACACTGAAGCTTTCTTT.

V gene TRBV5-1 combines with J gene TRBJ2-7; 7 bases agree with TRBD1. V was clipped by 2 bases and J by 1 base; unmatched bases: 3. CDR3 length: 14 amino acids. CDR1 SGHRS and CDR2 YFSETQ come from the germline V gene. The CDR3 DNA follows: TGCGCCAGCAGCTTCGGGACAGTATCCTACGAGCAGTACTTC. Its translation is CASSFGTVSYEQYF.

This clonotype was seen many times. V is TRBV20-1 and J is TRBJ1-2; D unresolved. The germline gives CDR1 DFQATT, CDR2 SNEGSKA (reference sequence). Deletions cut 4 bases from V and 8 bases from J, with 14 bases between. The CDR3 consists of 12 residues. CDR3 bases: TGCAGTGCTACTTCCACGTCGAGAGGCTACACCTTC. It is translated as CSATSTSRGYTF.

CDR3 protein: CASSDGAGADREQFF. In nucleotides, the CDR3 is TGTGCCAGCAGTGACGGGGCGGGAGCGGACCGGGAGCAGTTCTTC. The chain is built from TRBV6-4 and TRBJ2-1, with 7 bases aligning to TRBD2. V dropped 2 bases and J dropped 10; count of bases not matched to a gene: 11. CDR1 is MRHNA and CDR2 is SNTAGT in the germline V gene. This CDR3 contains 15 residues.

This clonotype was detected ten times or more. The chain has TRBV4-3 and TRBJ2-1; 7 bases agree with TRBD2. This CDR3 is built from 16 residues. V gave up 0 bases and J gave up 8 bases; unmatched junction bases: 10. In germline, CDR1 is LGHNA, CDR2 YSLEER. CDR3 sequence (DNA): TGCGCCAGCAGCCAAGATCGGGCGGGAGTGTTCGATGAGCAGTTCTTC. It codes for CASSQDRAGVFDEQFF.

Only a few counts were recorded for this clonotype. The J gene is TRBJ1-5, the V gene TRBV12-3 or TRBV12-4, with D perhaps matching TRBD1 (5 bases). V lost 6 bases to trimming and J lost 7 bases, with 13 bases between them. CDR3 size: 13 residues. The CDR3 DNA sequence: TGTGCCAGCAGGCCGGGGGAAGGGCAGCCCCAGCATTTT. This gives the protein CASRPGEGQPQHF.